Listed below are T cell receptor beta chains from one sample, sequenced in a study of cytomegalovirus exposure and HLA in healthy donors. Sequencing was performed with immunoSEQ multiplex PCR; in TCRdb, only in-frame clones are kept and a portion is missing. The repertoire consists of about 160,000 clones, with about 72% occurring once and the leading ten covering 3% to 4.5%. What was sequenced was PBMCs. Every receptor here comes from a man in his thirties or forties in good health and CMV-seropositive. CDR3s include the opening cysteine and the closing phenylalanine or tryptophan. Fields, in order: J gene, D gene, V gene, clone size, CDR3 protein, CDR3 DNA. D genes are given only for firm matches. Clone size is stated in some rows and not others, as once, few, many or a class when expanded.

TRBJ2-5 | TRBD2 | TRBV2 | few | CASSEERGAGETQYF | TGTGCCAGCAGTGAAGAGCGGGGGGCCGGAGAGACCCAGTACTTC
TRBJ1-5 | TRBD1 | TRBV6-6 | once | CASRQPTGAGNQPQHF | TGTGCCAGCAGACAACCTACAGGGGCGGGGAATCAGCCCCAGCATTTT
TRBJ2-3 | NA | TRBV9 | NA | CASSVLSTDTQYF | TGTGCCAGCAGCGTTCTGAGCACAGATACGCAGTATTTT
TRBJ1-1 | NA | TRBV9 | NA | CASSPSGSRTEAFF | TGTGCCAGCAGCCCTTCGGGGAGCAGGACTGAAGCTTTCTTT
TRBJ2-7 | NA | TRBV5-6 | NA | CASSLRRAYEQYF | TGTGCCAGCAGCCTCCGGAGGGCCTACGAGCAGTACTTC
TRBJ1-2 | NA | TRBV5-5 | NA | CASSFGRSGHRGYTF | TGTGCCAGCAGCTTTGGGAGGAGCGGGCACCGAGGCTACACCTTC
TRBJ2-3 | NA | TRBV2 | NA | CASSAGLRKYF | TGTGCCAGCAGTGCAGGACTACGAAAGTATTTT
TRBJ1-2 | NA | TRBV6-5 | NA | CASSPVGGAYGYTF | TGTGCCAGCAGTCCCGTCGGGGGTGCCTATGGCTACACCTTC
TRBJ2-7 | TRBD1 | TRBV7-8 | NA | CASSQDRGLRSNEQYF | TGTGCCAGCAGCCAGGACAGGGGGCTCCGATCCAACGAGCAGTACTTC
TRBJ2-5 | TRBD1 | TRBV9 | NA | CASSVEQGETQYF | TGTGCCAGCAGCGTAGAACAGGGGGAGACCCAGTACTTC
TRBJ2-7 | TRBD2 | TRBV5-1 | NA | CASSYSGGSSYEQYF | TGCGCCAGCAGTTATAGCGGGGGAAGCTCCTACGAGCAGTACTTC
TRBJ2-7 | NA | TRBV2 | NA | CASTGSDSYYEQYF | TGTGCCAGCACTGGGTCTGACAGCTACTACGAGCAGTACTTC
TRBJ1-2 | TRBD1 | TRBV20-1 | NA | CSSQGDYGYTF | TGCAGTTCTCAGGGGGACTATGGCTACACCTTC
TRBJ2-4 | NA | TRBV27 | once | CASSSPAQAKNIQYF | TGTGCCAGCAGTTCCCCTGCGCAAGCCAAAAACATTCAGTACTTC
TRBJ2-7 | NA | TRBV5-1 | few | CASSLGASLDEQYF | TGCGCCAGCAGCTTGGGCGCCTCCCTGGACGAGCAGTACTTC
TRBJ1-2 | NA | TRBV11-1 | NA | CASSLSQQNGYTF | TGTGCCAGCAGCTTATCTCAACAGAATGGCTACACCTTC
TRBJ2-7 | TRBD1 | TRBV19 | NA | CASSGTGEGSYEQYF | TGTGCCAGTAGTGGGACAGGGGAGGGGTCCTACGAGCAGTACTTC
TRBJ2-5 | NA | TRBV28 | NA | CASSFLGARETQYF | TGTGCCAGCAGTTTTTTGGGGGCTCGGGAGACCCAGTACTTC
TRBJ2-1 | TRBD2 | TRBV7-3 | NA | CASQPPKKRGPTKGDEQFF | TGTGCCAGCCAGCCCCCAAAAAAGCGGGGGCCAACTAAAGGTGATGAGCAGTTCTTC
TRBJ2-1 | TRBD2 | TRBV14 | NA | CASSQLASGGNYNEQFF | TGTGCCAGCAGCCAACTAGCGAGCGGGGGGAACTACAATGAGCAGTTCTTC
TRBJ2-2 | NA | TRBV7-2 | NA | CASSLSGGLGTGELFF | TGTGCCAGCAGCTTAAGTGGGGGGTTGGGCACCGGGGAGCTGTTTTTT
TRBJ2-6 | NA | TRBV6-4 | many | CASSDSSSIGGANVLTF | TGTGCCAGCAGTGACTCTTCTAGCATAGGTGGGGCCAACGTCCTGACTTTC
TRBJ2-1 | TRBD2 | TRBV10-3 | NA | CAISDPGGASYNEQFF | TGTGCCATCAGTGATCCCGGGGGGGCCTCCTACAATGAGCAGTTCTTC
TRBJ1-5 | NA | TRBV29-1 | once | CSVGHYSNQPQHF | TGCAGCGTTGGGCACTATAGCAATCAGCCCCAGCATTTT
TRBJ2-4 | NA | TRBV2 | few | CASSDRGVGENIQYF | TGTGCCAGCAGTGATAGGGGTGTTGGGGAAAACATTCAGTACTTC
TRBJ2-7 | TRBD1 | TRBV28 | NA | CASSSPGQGDHEQYF | TGTGCCAGCAGTTCACCGGGACAGGGCGACCACGAGCAGTACTTC
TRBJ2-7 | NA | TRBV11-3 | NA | CASSLEGSSYEQYF | TGTGCCAGCAGCTTAGAGGGGAGCTCCTACGAGCAGTACTTC
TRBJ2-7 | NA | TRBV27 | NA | CASSLRGGSYEQYF | TGTGCCAGCAGTTTAAGGGGGGGAAGCTACGAGCAGTACTTC
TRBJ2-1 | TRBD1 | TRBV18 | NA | CASSPRDRGGEQFF | TGTGCCAGCTCACCCCGGGACAGGGGAGGGGAGCAGTTCTTC
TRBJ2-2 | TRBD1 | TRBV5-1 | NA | CASSFSGTGFPGELFF | TGCGCCAGCAGCTTCTCCGGGACAGGGTTCCCCGGGGAGCTGTTTTTT
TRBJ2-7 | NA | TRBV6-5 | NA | CASSPVSTVGHEQYF | TGTGCCAGCAGCCCGGTGTCAACAGTCGGCCACGAGCAGTACTTC
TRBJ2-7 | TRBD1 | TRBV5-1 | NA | CASRPGGGSYEQYF | TGCGCCAGCAGACCAGGGGGTGGGTCCTACGAGCAGTACTTC
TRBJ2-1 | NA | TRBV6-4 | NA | CASSDPTESSYNEQFF | TGTGCCAGCAGTGACCCGACAGAGAGCTCCTACAATGAGCAGTTCTTC
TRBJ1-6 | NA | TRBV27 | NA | CASSLGGNSPLHF | TGTGCCAGCAGTTTAGGCGGTAATTCACCCCTCCACTTT
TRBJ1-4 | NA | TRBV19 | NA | CASRLQGDNEKLFF | TGTGCCAGTAGACTACAGGGTGATAATGAAAAACTGTTTTTT
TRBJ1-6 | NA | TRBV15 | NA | CATSRDAGDRDSPLHF | TGTGCCACCAGCAGAGACGCAGGGGATCGGGATTCACCCCTCCACTTT
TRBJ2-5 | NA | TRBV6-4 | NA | CASSTNRGETQYF | TGTGCCAGCAGTACGAACAGAGGGGAGACCCAGTACTTC
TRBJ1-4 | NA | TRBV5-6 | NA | CASSVSWTRDEKLFF | TGTGCCAGCAGTGTAAGTTGGACGCGGGATGAAAAACTGTTTTTT
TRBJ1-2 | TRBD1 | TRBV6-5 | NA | CASSPGTGWYGYTF | TGTGCCAGCAGTCCCGGGACAGGGTGGTATGGCTACACCTTC
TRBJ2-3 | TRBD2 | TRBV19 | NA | CASTWSAGDSTDTQYF | TGTGCCAGTACGTGGTCGGCGGGGGACAGCACAGATACGCAGTATTTT
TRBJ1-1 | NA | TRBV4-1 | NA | CASSQERGMNTEAFF | TGCGCCAGCAGCCAAGAACGGGGGATGAACACTGAAGCTTTCTTT
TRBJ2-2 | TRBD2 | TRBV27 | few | CASSFTGGGTGELFF | TGTGCCAGCAGTTTCACGGGAGGCGGCACGGGGGAGCTGTTTTTT
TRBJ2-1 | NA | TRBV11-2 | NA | CASSTGQNNEQFF | TGTGCCAGCAGCACCGGACAGAACAATGAGCAGTTCTTC
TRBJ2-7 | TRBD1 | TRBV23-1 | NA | CAGRDRVYEQYF | TGCGCCGGTCGGGACAGGGTTTACGAGCAGTACTTC
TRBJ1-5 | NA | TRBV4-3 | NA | CASSPHRGGESQPQHF | TGCGCCAGCAGCCCCCATCGGGGAGGGGAGAGTCAGCCCCAGCATTTT
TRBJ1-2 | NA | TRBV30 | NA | CAWSRRVNGYTF | TGTGCCTGGAGTAGGAGGGTTAATGGCTACACCTTC
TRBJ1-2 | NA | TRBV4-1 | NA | CASSPRQVRNYGYTF | TGCGCCAGCAGCCCAAGACAGGTAAGGAACTATGGCTACACCTTC
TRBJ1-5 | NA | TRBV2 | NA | CASRGRGEGAQHF | TGTGCCAGCCGCGGCCGAGGTGAAGGGGCCCAGCATTTT
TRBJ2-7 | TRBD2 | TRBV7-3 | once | CASSFLGGGSYEQYF | TGTGCCAGCAGCTTCTTGGGCGGGGGCTCCTACGAGCAGTACTTC
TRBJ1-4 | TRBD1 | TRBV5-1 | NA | CASSLGGQATNEKLFF | TGCGCCAGCAGCTTGGGGGGACAGGCAACTAATGAAAAACTGTTTTTT
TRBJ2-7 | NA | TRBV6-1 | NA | CASSALDSLNTYEQYF | TGTGCCAGCAGTGCCCTGGACAGTCTCAATACCTACGAGCAGTACTTC